This TCR beta chain was recovered during a study of blood T cell repertoires in COVID-19. Across the whole study: From the United States, Italy and Spain came samples of acute and convalescent COVID-19. The cDNA or gDNA used as material had been derived from T cells, B-cell-depleted T cells, or PBMCs.

Methods used by the authors: Reference gene primer amplification in the assay estimated nucleated cell counts. Method: immunoSEQ multiplex PCR; TCRdb's copy keeps in-frame clones and lacks some. That table supplies the V and J calls and clone size; D and trimming were determined from the DNA. This sample has over 95,000 clones; 81% occur once, and the top ten carry 1.5% to 1.7%. Germline CDR1 reads KGHDR; CDR2 reads SFDVKD. Between the trimmed V and J ends, which lost 4 bases and 1 base, there was a span of 7 bases. The CDR3 runs 14 residues. Sequences were obtained from peripheral blood. This chain uses TRBV24-1 with TRBJ1-3; unclear D gene. The TCR originated in a man aged 50-60 years with acute or convalescent COVID-19. The CDR3, as DNA: TGTGCCACCAGTGAAGGAGGGTCTGGAAACACCATATATTTT. Translating gives CATSEGGSGNTIYF.